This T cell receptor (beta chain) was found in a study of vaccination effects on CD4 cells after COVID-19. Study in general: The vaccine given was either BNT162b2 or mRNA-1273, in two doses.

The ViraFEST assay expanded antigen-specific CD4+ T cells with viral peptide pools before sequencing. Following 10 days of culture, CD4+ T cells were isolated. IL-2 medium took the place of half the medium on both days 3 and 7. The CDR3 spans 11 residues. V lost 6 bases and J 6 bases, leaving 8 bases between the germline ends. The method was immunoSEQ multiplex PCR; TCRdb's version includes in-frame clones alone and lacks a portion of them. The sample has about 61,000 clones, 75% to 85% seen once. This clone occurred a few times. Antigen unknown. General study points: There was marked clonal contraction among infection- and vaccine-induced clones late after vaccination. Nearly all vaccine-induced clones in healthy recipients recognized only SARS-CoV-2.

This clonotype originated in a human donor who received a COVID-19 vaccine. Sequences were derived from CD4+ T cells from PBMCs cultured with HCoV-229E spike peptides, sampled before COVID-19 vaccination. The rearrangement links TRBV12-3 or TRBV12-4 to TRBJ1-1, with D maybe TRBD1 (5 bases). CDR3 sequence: CASSGGAEAFF. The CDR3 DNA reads TGTGCCAGCAGCGGGGGGGCTGAAGCTTTCTTT.